This TCR beta chain derives from a study of cytomegalovirus exposure and HLA in healthy donors. Study results and caveats: Cytomegalovirus status, reportedly, was diagnosed with high specificity and sensitivity by the classifier. Trimming of TCR beta V- and J-genes showed a link, identified in a later analysis, to a missense DCLRE1C variant. Further analysis was carried out later, and it showed several of the most significant clusters appearing linked to common viral pathogens.

Concerning this clone itself: Its antigen remains unknown.

13 Jbeta primers and 60 Vbeta primers were used for the PCR. TCRdb keeps only in-frame clones here, not all; method: immunoSEQ multiplex PCR. Among under 250,000 clones listed, around 80% were seen once. This CDR3 is built from 13 residues. Trimming cost V 6 bases and J 7 bases, with 18 bases left between them. CDR1 SQVTM and CDR2 ANQGSEA come from the germline V gene. This receptor was obtained from a woman in her twenties or thirties in good health and CMV-seropositive. What was sequenced was PBMCs. V gene TRBV29-1 combines with J gene TRBJ1-1; D may be TRBD1 (5 bases). DNA for the CDR3: TGCAGCGTGCTGGGGCCGGGGGGTCTTGAAGCTTTCTTT. Its protein is CSVLGPGGLEAFF.